This T cell receptor (beta chain) was recovered during a study of blood T cell repertoires in COVID-19. Study overall: From T cells, B-cell-depleted T cells, or PBMCs came the material, which was cDNA or gDNA.

The data were produced by immunoSEQ multiplex PCR, yet TCRdb's version contains in-frame clones alone and is incomplete. The sample includes approximately 150,000 clones, around 83% seen only once; the top ten take approximately 16%. This clone was detected only once. Across over 20 US areas, participants ranged in age from roughly 18 to 89 years. Self-reported history from a screening survey and questionnaire set each donor's cohort. In Cohort 3, a recovered donor had either two negative PCRs, clearance, or symptom resolution. This CDR3 comprises 14 residues. Germline V gene lookup returns CDR1 GTSNPN and CDR2 SVGIG (reference sequence). Trimming took off 0 bases at V and 1 base at J, with 9 bases between the two ends.

The receptor was derived from a man in his forties or fifties who had recovered from COVID-19. V is TRBV30 and J is TRBJ1-1, with a possible D match to TRBD1 (6 bases). The sample consisted of PBMCs or T cells enriched from blood (not recorded which). CDR3 region: CAWSVLGQNTEAFF. Here the CDR3 DNA reads TGTGCCTGGAGTGTACTGGGACAGAACACTGAAGCTTTCTTT.